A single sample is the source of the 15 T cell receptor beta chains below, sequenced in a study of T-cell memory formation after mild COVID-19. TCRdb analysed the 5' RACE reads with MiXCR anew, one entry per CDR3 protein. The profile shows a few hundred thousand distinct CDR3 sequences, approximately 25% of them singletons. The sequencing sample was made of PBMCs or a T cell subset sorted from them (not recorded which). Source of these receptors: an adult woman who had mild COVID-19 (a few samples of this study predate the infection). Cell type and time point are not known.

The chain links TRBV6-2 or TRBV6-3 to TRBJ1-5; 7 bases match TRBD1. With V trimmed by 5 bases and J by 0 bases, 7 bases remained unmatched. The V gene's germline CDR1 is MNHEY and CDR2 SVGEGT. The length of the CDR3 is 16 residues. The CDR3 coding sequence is TGTGCCAGCAGTGCAGGACAGGCGTTTAGCAATCAGCCCCAGCATTTT. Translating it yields CASSAGQAFSNQPQHF.

DNA for the CDR3: TGTGCCAGCAGCGAACCGGGACACTCCTACGAGCAGTACTTC. Protein: CASSEPGHSYEQYF. The chain carries TRBV7-9 and TRBJ2-7, with a possible D match to TRBD1 (6 bases). Trimming took off 5 bases at V and 0 bases at J, with 11 bases between the two ends. This CDR3 has 14 amino acids. Germline V gene sequence: CDR1 SEHNR, CDR2 FQNEAQ (reference sequence). Full variable domain (outside the CDR3, taken from reference TRBV7-9 and TRBJ2-7): DTGVSQNPRHKITKRGQNVTFRCDPISEHNRLYWYRQTLGQGPEFLTYFQNEAQLEKSRLLSDRFSAERPKGSFSTLEIQRTEQGDSAMYLCASSEPGHSYEQYFGPGTRLTVT.

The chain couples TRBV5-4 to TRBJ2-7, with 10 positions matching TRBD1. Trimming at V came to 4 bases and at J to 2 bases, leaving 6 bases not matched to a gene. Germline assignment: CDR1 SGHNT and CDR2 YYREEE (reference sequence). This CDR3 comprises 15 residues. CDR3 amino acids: CASSQDRGETYEQYF. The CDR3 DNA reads TGTGCCAGCAGCCAGGACAGGGGGGAAACCTACGAGCAGTACTTC.

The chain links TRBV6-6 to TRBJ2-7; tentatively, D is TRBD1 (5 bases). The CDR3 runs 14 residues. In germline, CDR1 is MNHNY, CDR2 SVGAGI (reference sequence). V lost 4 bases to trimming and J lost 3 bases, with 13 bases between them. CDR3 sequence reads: CASSSPGLRYEQYF. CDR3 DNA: TGTGCCAGCAGTTCGCCAGGGTTACGCTACGAGCAGTACTTC.

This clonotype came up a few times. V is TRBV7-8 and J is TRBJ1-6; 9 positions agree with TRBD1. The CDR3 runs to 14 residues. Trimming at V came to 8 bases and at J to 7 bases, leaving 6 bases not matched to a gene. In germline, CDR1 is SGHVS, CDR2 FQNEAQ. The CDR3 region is CASGTDRGNSPLHF. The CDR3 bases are TGTGCCAGCGGGACCGACAGGGGGAATTCACCCCTCCACTTT.

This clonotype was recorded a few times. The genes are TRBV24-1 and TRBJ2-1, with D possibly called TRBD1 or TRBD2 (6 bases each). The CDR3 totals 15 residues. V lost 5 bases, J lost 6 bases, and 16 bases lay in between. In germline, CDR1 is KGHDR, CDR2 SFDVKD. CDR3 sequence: CATSVGLGGFNEQFF. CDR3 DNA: TGTGCCACCAGTGTAGGGCTAGGGGGGTTCAATGAGCAGTTCTTC.

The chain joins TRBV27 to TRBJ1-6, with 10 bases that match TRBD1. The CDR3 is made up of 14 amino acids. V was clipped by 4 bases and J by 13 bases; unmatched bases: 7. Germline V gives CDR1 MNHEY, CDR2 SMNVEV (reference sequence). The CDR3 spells CASSSPGQGPPLHF. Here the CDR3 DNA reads TGTGCCAGCAGTTCTCCGGGACAGGGGCCGCCCCTCCACTTT.

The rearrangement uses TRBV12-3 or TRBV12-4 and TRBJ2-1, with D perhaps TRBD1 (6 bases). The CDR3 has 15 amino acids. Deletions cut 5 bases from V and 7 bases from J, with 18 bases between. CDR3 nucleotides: TGTGCCAGCAGTACACAGGGTTTTAACCAAAATGAGCAGTTCTTC. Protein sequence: CASSTQGFNQNEQFF.

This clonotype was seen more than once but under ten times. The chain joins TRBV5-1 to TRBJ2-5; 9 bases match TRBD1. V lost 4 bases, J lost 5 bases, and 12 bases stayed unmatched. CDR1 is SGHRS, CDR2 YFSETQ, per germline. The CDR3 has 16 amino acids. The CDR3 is CASSKSGTGRPETQYF. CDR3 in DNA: TGCGCCAGCAGCAAATCCGGGACAGGGAGGCCGGAGACCCAGTACTTC.

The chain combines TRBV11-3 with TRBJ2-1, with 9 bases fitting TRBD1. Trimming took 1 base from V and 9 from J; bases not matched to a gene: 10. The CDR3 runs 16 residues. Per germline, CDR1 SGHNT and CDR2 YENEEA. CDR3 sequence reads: CASSLGGEQGAGEQFF. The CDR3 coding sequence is TGTGCCAGCAGCTTAGGAGGCGAACAGGGGGCCGGTGAGCAGTTCTTC.

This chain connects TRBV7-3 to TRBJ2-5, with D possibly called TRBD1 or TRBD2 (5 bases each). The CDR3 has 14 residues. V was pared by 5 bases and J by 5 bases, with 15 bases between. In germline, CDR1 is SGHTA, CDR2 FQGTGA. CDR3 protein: CASSPVGVGETQYF. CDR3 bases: TGTGCCAGCAGCCCAGTGGGGGTAGGGGAGACCCAGTACTTC. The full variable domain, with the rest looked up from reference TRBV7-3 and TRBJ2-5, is GAGVSQTPSNKVTEKGKYVELRCDPISGHTALYWYRQSLGQGPEFLIYFQGTGAADDSGLPNDRFFAVRPEGSVSTLKIQRTERGDSAVYLCASSPVGVGETQYFGPGTRLLVL.

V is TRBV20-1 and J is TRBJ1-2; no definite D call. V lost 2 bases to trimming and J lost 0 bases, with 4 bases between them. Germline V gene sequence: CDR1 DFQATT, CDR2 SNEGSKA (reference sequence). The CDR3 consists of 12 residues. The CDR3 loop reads CSARLPNYGYTF. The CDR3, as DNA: TGCAGTGCTAGACTCCCTAACTATGGCTACACCTTC.

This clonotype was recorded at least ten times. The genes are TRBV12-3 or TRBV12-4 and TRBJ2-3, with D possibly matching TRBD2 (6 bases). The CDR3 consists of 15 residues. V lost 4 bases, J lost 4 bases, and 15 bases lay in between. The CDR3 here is CASSSYMGGADTQYF. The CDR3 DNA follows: TGTGCCAGCAGTTCCTACATGGGGGGTGCAGATACGCAGTATTTT.

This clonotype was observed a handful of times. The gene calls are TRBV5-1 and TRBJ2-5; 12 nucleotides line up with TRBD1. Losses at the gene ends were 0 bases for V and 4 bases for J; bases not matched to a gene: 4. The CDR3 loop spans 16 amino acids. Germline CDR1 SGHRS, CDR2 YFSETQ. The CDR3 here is CASSLEGDRGRETQYF. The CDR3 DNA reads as TGCGCCAGCAGCTTGGAGGGGGACAGGGGGCGAGAGACCCAGTACTTC.

Here the CDR3 DNA reads TGTGCCAGCAGCTTATCGACTGTTAGCACAGATACGCAGTATTTT. Encoded protein: CASSLSTVSTDTQYF. The chain joins TRBV11-1 to TRBJ2-3; D is unclear. CDR1 and CDR2 from the germline V gene are SGHAT and FQDESV (reference sequence). V gave up 2 bases and J gave up 0 bases, with 9 bases separating them. The CDR3 sequence is 15 residues long.